The T cell receptor (beta chain) described here comes from a study of long-term antiretroviral therapy in people with HIV. Broader study findings: Data on ART adherence, viral resistance or therapy changes were unavailable. Narrower CDR3 length ranges marked HIV repertoires relative to controls.

Samples were assayed with immunoSEQ v3.0 at survey level. Only in-frame clones appear in the TCRdb table, and some are missing; sequencing was by immunoSEQ multiplex PCR. The table shows around 18,000 clones, with about 80% occurring only once. Worth noting for this clone: As yet, its antigen is unknown.

The germline gives CDR1 SGDLS, CDR2 YYNGEE. Trimming left V 0 bases short and J 3 bases short, with 9 bases between. The CDR3 loop spans 15 amino acids. Specimen: unsorted PBMCs, collected 0.5 years before starting antiretroviral therapy. The TCR sequence derives from a woman between 50 and 59 years old with HIV. The chain uses TRBV9 and TRBJ2-2; D remains unclear. In DNA, the CDR3 is TGTGCCAGCAGCGTAGCCCAGGAGTACACCGGGGAGCTGTTTTTT. It translates to CASSVAQEYTGELFF. The complete variable domain, with remaining parts taken from reference TRBV9 and TRBJ2-2, reads DSGVTQTPKHLITATGQRVTLRCSPRSGDLSVYWYQQSLDQGLQFLIQYYNGEERAKGNILERFSAQQFPDLHSELNLSSLELGDSALYFCASSVAQEYTGELFFGEGSRLTVL.